These 30 T cell receptor beta chains originate from one sample sequenced in a study of T cell repertoires in cytomegalovirus infection. TCRdb called the reads again in MiXCR, with one record for every CDR3 protein. The profile shows approximately 100,000 distinct CDR3 sequences, more than 20% of them singletons. The sequenced sample was CD8+ T cells from PBMCs. These TCRs come from a human donor in good health (CMV status not recorded). Some clones in this sample may be carry-over from other donors' samples.

In its sample, this clonotype was seen many times. CDR3 region: CASSPPGELFF. CDR3 coding DNA: TGTGCCAGCTCACCGCCCGGGGAGCTGTTTTTT. The chain is built from TRBV12-3 or TRBV12-4 and TRBJ2-2; D ambiguous. The V gene lost 8 bases and the J gene lost 6 bases, with 7 bases spanning the gap. This CDR3 contains 11 residues.

CDR3 coding DNA: TGTGCCAGCAGCTCCCCCTTGGACAGGGTTGATTCACCCCTCCACTTT. Protein product: CASSSPLDRVDSPLHF. The chain joins TRBV7-9 to TRBJ1-6, with 8 bases lining up with TRBD1. The CDR3 loop spans 16 amino acids. J was trimmed by 8 bases and V by 4 bases; bases with no gene match: 10. CDR1 and CDR2 (germline): SEHNR, FQNEAQ (reference sequence).

In DNA, the CDR3 is TGCAGTGCCATCGTCACCGGGGAGCTGTTTTTT. Protein sequence: CSAIVTGELFF. J is TRBJ2-2 and V is TRBV20-1; no clear D gene. The V and J ends lost 6 bases and 4 bases respectively, with 6 bases between them. Germline V gene sequence: CDR1 DFQATT, CDR2 SNEGSKA (reference sequence). The CDR3 is made up of 11 amino acids.

This clonotype was detected ten times or more. The chain combines TRBV20-1 with TRBJ1-1; D gene uncertain. This CDR3 has 16 residues. V lost 0 bases, J lost 6 bases, and 20 bases lay in between. Germline-derived CDR1 and CDR2 are DFQATT and SNEGSKA (reference sequence). In DNA, the CDR3 is TGCAGTGCTAGAGATATGCCGGTTGCAGGTGGAGCTGAAGCTTTCTTT. Its translation is CSARDMPVAGGAEAFF.

At least ten counts were recorded for this clonotype. The chain has TRBV7-2 and TRBJ2-1; 11 bases agree with TRBD2. V was clipped by 5 bases and J by 8 bases; unmatched bases: 8. This CDR3 has 15 amino acids. Germline CDR1 reads SGHTA; CDR2 reads FQGNSA. The CDR3: CASSLIAGGWDEQFF. The CDR3 region has the DNA TGTGCCAGCAGCCTAATAGCGGGAGGGTGGGATGAGCAGTTCTTC.

This clonotype was counted ten times or more. This chain's CDR3 is CASSQGGQGQHF. The CDR3 region has the DNA TGTGCCAGCAGCCAAGGGGGACAGGGCCAGCATTTT. This chain links TRBV7-9 with TRBJ1-5, with TRBD1 matching over 9 bases. CDR3 length: 12 amino acids. CDR1 is SEHNR, CDR2 FQNEAQ, per germline (reference sequence). The J segment lost 12 bases and the V segment lost 5 bases, leaving 5 bases of the junction unmatched.

This clonotype was detected a few times. The gene calls are TRBV4-3 and TRBJ2-5, with 9 positions matching TRBD1. CDR1 LGHNA and CDR2 YSLEER come from the germline V gene. This CDR3 is 15 amino acids long. V was clipped by 0 bases and J by 5 bases; unmatched bases: 4. The CDR3 DNA follows: TGCGCCAGCAGCCAAGACACAGGGGGCTACGAGACCCAGTACTTC. This translates into CASSQDTGGYETQYF.

This clonotype came up a few times. The gene calls are TRBV27 and TRBJ2-5; 7 bases match TRBD1. The V segment lost 5 bases and the J segment 4 bases; nucleotides outside the gene matches: 7. This CDR3 region has 14 residues. In germline, CDR1 is MNHEY, CDR2 SMNVEV (reference sequence). For the CDR3, the DNA is TGTGCCAGCAGTCGACAGGGCGAGGTAGAGACCCAGTACTTC. Encoded protein: CASSRQGEVETQYF.

The table lists this clonotype with a few counts. This rearrangement joins TRBV9 to TRBJ1-4, with D unresolved. Trimming cost V 0 bases and J 3 bases, with 9 bases left between them. The V gene's germline CDR1 is SGDLS and CDR2 YYNGEE. This CDR3 is built from 15 residues. The CDR3 protein is CASSVDGRPNEKLFF. In nucleotides, the CDR3 is TGTGCCAGCAGCGTAGACGGACGGCCTAATGAAAAACTGTTTTTT.

The V and J genes are TRBV4-3 and TRBJ2-7, with a possible D match to TRBD1 (6 bases). The CDR3 has 14 amino acids. Germline lookup yields CDR1 LGHNA and CDR2 YSLEER. Trimming left V 2 bases short and J 4 bases short, with 12 bases between. DNA of the CDR3: TGCGCCAGCAGCCAATATAAGGGGGAGTACGAGCAGTACTTC. Amino acids: CASSQYKGEYEQYF.

This chain uses TRBV12-5 with TRBJ1-1; no clear D gene. V lost 2 bases, J lost 1 base, and 11 bases lay in between. Germline CDR1 and CDR2: LGHNT and FRNRAP. The CDR3 extends over 15 amino acids. The CDR3 DNA follows: TGTGCTAGTGGTTTGCGGGATGGAGGGAACACTGAAGCTTTCTTT. This sequence encodes CASGLRDGGNTEAFF.

In this sample, this clonotype turned up a few times. The CDR3 spells CASSPPSAGELFF. CDR3 in DNA: TGTGCCAGCAGCCCACCATCGGCCGGGGAGCTGTTTTTT. This chain links TRBV7-3 with TRBJ2-2; D uncertain. In germline, CDR1 is SGHTA, CDR2 FQGTGA. CDR3 length equals 13 residues. V dropped 5 bases and J dropped 6 bases, with 10 bases sitting between them.

This clonotype came up many times. The J gene is TRBJ1-1, the V gene TRBV5-6; weak D call: TRBD1 (6 bases). V lost 6 bases, J lost 7 bases, and 22 bases lay in between. Germline values: CDR1 SGHDT, CDR2 YYEEEE. CDR3 length: 15 residues. CDR3 DNA: TGTGCCAGCACCCGGGTCCACAGGGAAACTTTTGAAGCTTTCTTT. It specifies CASTRVHRETFEAFF.

V gene TRBV15 combines with J gene TRBJ2-1; TRBD1 matches 7 bases. The germline CDR1 and CDR2 sequences are LNHNV and YYDKDF (reference sequence). Trimming took 4 bases from V and 7 from J; bases not matched to a gene: 10. This CDR3 comprises 15 residues. CDR3 region: CATSTSGTALNEQFF. The CDR3 DNA is TGTGCCACCAGCACCTCGGGGACAGCTTTAAATGAGCAGTTCTTC.

The J gene is TRBJ2-5, the V gene TRBV7-8, with TRBD2 matching 9 bases. Looked up from germline, CDR1 is SGHVS and CDR2 is FQNEAQ. Germline trimming cut 4 bases from V and 3 bases from J; bases unmatched to any gene: 18. The CDR3 covers 19 residues. Here the CDR3 reads CASSSRRLADFAYKETQYF. DNA of the CDR3: TGTGCCAGCAGCTCGCGCCGACTAGCGGATTTCGCCTATAAAGAGACCCAGTACTTC.

This clonotype was observed a few times. The chain is built from TRBV6-5 and TRBJ1-1; 9 bases agree with TRBD1. Germline CDR1 is MNHEY and CDR2 is SVGAGI. There are 15 residues in the CDR3. V lost 4 bases to trimming and J lost 1 base; unmatched junction nucleotides: 4. The DNA of the CDR3 is TGTGCCAGCAGTTTATCGGACAGGGGGAACACTGAAGCTTTCTTT. This translates into CASSLSDRGNTEAFF.

V gene TRBV4-2 combines with J gene TRBJ1-1; D is unresolved. The CDR3 extends over 14 amino acids. Germline assignment: CDR1 LGHNA and CDR2 YNFKEQ. V gave up 0 bases and J gave up 0 bases, with 5 bases separating them. The CDR3 loop is CASSQEEVNTEAFF. The CDR3 nucleotides are TGTGCCAGCAGCCAAGAGGAAGTGAACACTGAAGCTTTCTTT.

This clonotype was detected only a few times. The chain employs TRBV29-1 and TRBJ1-1, with D hard to call. Germline V gene lookup returns CDR1 SQVTM and CDR2 ANQGSEA. Trimming took off 8 bases at V and 4 bases at J, with 23 bases between the two ends. The CDR3 is 15 amino acids. The CDR3 sequence is CSSGGVVAPGTEAFF. The CDR3 region has the DNA TGCAGCTCTGGTGGGGTGGTGGCTCCGGGCACTGAAGCTTTCTTT.

This sequence joins TRBV7-9 and TRBJ2-7; possible D gene TRBD1, 6 bases. The CDR3 is 13 amino acids. With 6 bases removed from V and 3 bases from J, the gap between germline ends came to 12 bases. Germline V gives CDR1 SEHNR, CDR2 FQNEAQ (reference sequence). CDR3 protein: CASRSGHLYEQYF. CDR3 DNA: TGTGCCAGCAGGTCGGGACACCTCTACGAGCAGTACTTC. The complete variable domain, with remaining parts taken from reference TRBV7-9 and TRBJ2-7, reads DTGVSQNPRHKITKRGQNVTFRCDPISEHNRLYWYRQTLGQGPEFLTYFQNEAQLEKSRLLSDRFSAERPKGSFSTLEIQRTEQGDSAMYLCASRSGHLYEQYFGPGTRLTVT.

The chain couples TRBV7-9 to TRBJ1-2; D remains unclear. The CDR3 totals 12 residues. From germline, CDR1 is SEHNR and CDR2 FQNEAQ (reference sequence). Trimming took 5 bases from V and 4 from J, leaving 8 bases between them. The CDR3 loop reads CASSIDIYGYTF. The CDR3 DNA reads as TGTGCCAGCAGCATCGACATCTATGGCTACACCTTC.

The V call is TRBV4-3, the J call TRBJ2-1, with 7 bases matching TRBD2. Germline-derived CDR1 and CDR2 are LGHNA and YSLEER. V shed 1 base, J shed 3 bases, and the junction held 9 bases outside the gene matches. The CDR3 covers 17 residues. The DNA of the CDR3 is TGCGCCAGCAGCCAAGGGGCAAGCGGGACTGGCTACAATGAGCAGTTCTTC. It encodes CASSQGASGTGYNEQFF.

This clonotype was seen ten or more times. This chain connects TRBV28 to TRBJ2-3, with D unclear. The CDR3 length is 15 residues. CDR1 and CDR2 from the germline V gene are MDHEN and SYDVKM. The ends were cut back, 2 bases at V and 0 bases at J, with 9 bases in the middle. CDR3 bases: TGTGCCAGCAGTTTACGCCAGATAAGCACAGATACGCAGTATTTT. Protein product: CASSLRQISTDTQYF.

This clonotype was detected only a few times. The chain is built from TRBV20-1 and TRBJ1-4; 12 positions match TRBD1. J was trimmed by 6 bases and V by 6 bases; bases with no gene match: 5. The CDR3 spans 14 residues. Germline assignment: CDR1 DFQATT and CDR2 SNEGSKA (reference sequence). The CDR3 sequence is CSARDRGRDEKLFF. The CDR3 nucleotides are TGCAGTGCGAGGGACAGGGGGCGAGATGAAAAACTGTTTTTT.

This clonotype has at least ten counts. J is TRBJ2-1 and V is TRBV7-2; possible D gene TRBD2, 5 bases. V lost 5 bases to trimming and J lost 9 bases, with 14 bases between them. The germline gives CDR1 SGHTA, CDR2 FQGNSA. This CDR3 is 13 amino acids long. The CDR3 loop reads CASSPGLPGEQFF. The CDR3 DNA sequence: TGTGCCAGCAGCCCAGGACTCCCGGGTGAGCAGTTCTTC.

This clonotype was observed at least ten times. V and J are TRBV12-3 or TRBV12-4 and TRBJ1-3, with D uncertain. V lost 7 bases and J 4 bases, leaving 20 bases between the germline ends. The CDR3 has 16 residues. CDR3 sequence reads: CASTEDTRASGNTIYF. Here the CDR3 DNA reads TGTGCCAGCACCGAGGATACGCGCGCCTCCGGAAACACCATATATTTT.

Turning to this clonotype: One end of the junction does not line up with germline, which may come from a read error. The V call is TRBV5-6, the J call TRBJ2-4, with TRBD1 identical over 8 bases. Germline V gene sequence: CDR1 SGHDT, CDR2 YYEEEE. The CDR3 has 19 amino acids. The CDR3: CASSSGGDRGILAKYIQYF. For the CDR3, the DNA is TGTGCCAGCAGCTCAGGGGGCGACCGTGGGATTCTAGCCAAATACATTCAGTACTTC.

The V gene is TRBV7-6, the J gene TRBJ1-4; D ambiguous. The CDR3 spans 16 residues. Germline CDR1 and CDR2: SGHVS and FNYEAQ. V lost 5 bases, J lost 0 bases, and 13 bases lay in between. For the CDR3, the DNA is TGTGCCAGCAGCCCCGCCACTACTGCAACTAATGAAAAACTGTTTTTT. Translated, it gives CASSPATTATNEKLFF.

V usage is TRBV27 and J usage is TRBJ2-7; 7 bases agree with TRBD2. V shed 3 bases and J 5 bases; nucleotides not matched to a gene: 10. CDR1 MNHEY and CDR2 SMNVEV come from the germline V gene (reference sequence). The CDR3 is 15 amino acids. CDR3 bases: TGTGCCAGCAGTTTTCGGCGGGAGTTTGTCAACGAGCAGTACTTC. It translates to CASSFRREFVNEQYF.

To note about this clonotype: The junction departs from the called germline gene at one end, perhaps through a read error. The rearrangement links TRBV20-1 to TRBJ1-1, with a weak D call TRBD1 (6 bases). Germline CDR1 and CDR2: DFQATT and SNEGSKA (reference sequence). The CDR3 has 12 residues. The chain's CDR3 is CSARGGTAEAFF. Written as DNA, the CDR3 is TGCAGTGCCAGAGGGGGGACGGCTGAAGCTTTCTTT.

This clonotype showed up many times. The chain combines TRBV19 with TRBJ1-1; D is unclear. Germline V lookup: CDR1 LNHDA, CDR2 SQIVND (reference sequence). Trimming took off 5 bases at V and 1 base at J, with 8 bases between the two ends. The CDR3 is 13 amino acids. The CDR3 loop is CASSLTRNTEAFF. Written as DNA, the CDR3 is TGTGCCAGTAGTTTAACACGGAACACTGAAGCTTTCTTT.